This TCR beta chain was captured by sequencing in a study of cytomegalovirus exposure and HLA in healthy donors (dated by TCRdb to about 2017). With respect to the entire study: An earlier analysis of more than 550 of the donors reported roughly 300 Gb of sequence data and around 120 million unique TCR beta sequences obtained from some 200 million T cells. In addition to the first cohort of hundreds of subjects, a separate validation cohort of some 120 different subjects was used. The T cell repertoires of around 670 subjects were profiled by immunosequencing and related to cytomegalovirus serostatus. Both class I and class II loci were covered by HLA typing, at four-digit resolution. The number of typed donors differed by locus: roughly 629-640 for A, B, C, DRB1 and DQB1; roughly 510 for DQA1; roughly 600 for DPA1; and approximately 450 for DPB1. Rather than drawing on any new phenotypic data, the later analysis identified candidate immune exposures from TCR beta sequences and the way those sequences occurred across donors. In an earlier analysis of 500 to 650 of the donors, high-throughput TCR beta sequencing was used to judge whether each TCR beta V gene segment behaved as functional or pseudogenic. In a later analysis, previously published TCR beta repertoires from about 640 donors were re-analyzed and high-resolution HLA genotyping was added so that TCR occurrence patterns could be studied. A later genetic analysis took genome-wide SNP genotypes for about three fifths of the 666 donors and used that subset as a discovery cohort. About 320 gigabases of sequencing data and 78 million or so unique TCR sequences were included in an early release covering several hundred HLA-typed donors. Roughly 5 DR-DQ haplotypes were treated as single units for association and clustering because of strong linkage in the cohort. Every discovery cohort repertoire had been produced on one sequencing platform. Among roughly 400 genotyped donors of the cohort, an average of about 240,000 unique TCR beta nucleotide sequences was sequenced per donor, of which about 19% were non-productive. The aim of the study was to test whether cataloging public T cell receptors could identify signatures of past pathogen exposure. Of the approximately 400 genotyped donors, over 65% fell in the genetic ancestry cluster associated with self-reported Caucasian donors. High-throughput TCR immunosequencing, statistical association of individual TCRs with disease status, and machine learning were combined to predict cytomegalovirus infection status. Alongside the repertoire data, information on donor age, sex, ethnicity and CMV serostatus was compiled. Broad study findings and their caveats: Correlated functional status among segregating V segments might be attributable to linkage disequilibrium, but an unknown experimental factor could not be ruled out. In a later analysis, HLA-associated TCR beta chains were found to be more clonally expanded and to have lower generation probabilities than equally common non-associated chains. A later analysis found that TCR association rates varied across HLA loci, with DRB1 alleles showing the most associated TCRs and HLA-C alleles the fewest. In a later genetic analysis, fewer N-insertions in productive TCRs were reported among donors in an Asian-associated ancestry cluster than the roughly 700-donor mean. The cohort was sequenced for TCR beta chains only, and without alpha or paired-chain data the features that could be detected were limited. A total of around 150 TCR beta chains were listed by the study as associated with cytomegalovirus. Because HLA typing was missing for some donors at each locus, association tests included only the typed subset. A later analysis reported that several top co-occurrence clusters appeared linked to parvovirus B19, influenza, CMV and Epstein-Barr virus. In vitro tests confirmed that a few of the cytomegalovirus-associated TCR beta chains recognize cytomegalovirus antigens. The classifier was reported to diagnose cytomegalovirus status with high specificity and sensitivity in both the original and validation cohorts. The 87-base-pair reads could not distinguish some IMGT-functional V segments, including TRBV6-2 and TRBV6-3, so those segments were excluded. V-gene and J-gene trimming of TCR beta chains was associated with a missense DCLRE1C variant in a later genetic analysis, and the association was replicated in an independent cohort. Broadly in line with IMGT annotations, most TCR beta V segments showed up in productive rearrangements about 90% or about 30% of the time in an earlier analysis of under 700 of the donors. A further reported finding was that TCR beta sequences accurately predicted the HLA-A and HLA-B alleles for most subjects in the first cohort. According to a later analysis, most CMV-associated TCR beta chains appeared to be HLA-restricted, and the HLA associations seemed to be driven largely by CMV exposure. According to the authors, the approach could potentially be generalized to other disease states and immunological phenotypes. Because counts were too low, 15 to 20 rarely observed V segments, including chromosome 9 orphons, were excluded from the earlier analysis of around 590 of the donors. Most TCR sequences were seen in very few donors, while some public TCRs were found in many individuals. For the cohort, immune exposure information was limited to CMV serostatus. A group of highly shared sequence variants was considered likely to be a technical artifact of the sequencing pipeline. In a later analysis, more than 15,000 TCR beta sequences were associated with specific HLA alleles at a false discovery rate of 0.05. Roughly uniform sequencing depth across donors was assumed in presence/absence analyses, although this assumption may not hold. Strong co-occurrence of HLA alleles, especially DR and DQ, made assigning TCR associations to individual alleles difficult.

V loses 8 bases at its end and J loses 0 bases; junction bases beyond the gene matches: 7. The cysteine opens and the phenylalanine closes a CDR3 of 14 amino acids. The entry retains the CDR3 DNA only, 42 bases that are in frame from base 1. Via the germline V gene, CDR1 is KGHSH and CDR2 LQKENI. Concerning this clone: The antigen this receptor binds is unknown. There are no base qualities to consult, and no much larger clone falls within one base.

Libraries were constructed by the immunoSEQ multiplex PCR assay. The multiplex PCR relied on a mix of 60 forward primers for TCR Vbeta segments and 13 reverse primers for TCR Jbeta segments. The CDR3 region of rearranged TCR beta genes was amplified from genomic DNA with a multiplex PCR assay. On the Illumina HiSeq System, the amplified TCR beta libraries were sequenced as 87-base-pair reads. Per the authors' processing: Across the roughly 640 repertoires, a later analysis counted about 81 million unique TCR beta chains, about 10 million of which were shared by at least two donors. Raw reads were error-corrected and collapsed into unique sequences with a nearest-neighbor algorithm that merged closely related sequences to remove PCR and sequencing errors. V, D and J gene segments were assigned by aligning CDR3 sequences to IMGT reference sequences. For a sequence to be retained, at least a six-nucleotide match to both a V gene segment and a J gene segment was required. A rearrangement was called productive if the CDR3 had no stop codons and remained in frame with V and J, and every other rearrangement was called non-productive. CDR3 was defined according to IMGT convention as the region running from the second conserved V-encoded cysteine to the conserved J-encoded phenylalanine. Sequences without an unambiguous match to a single V gene segment were excluded from the earlier analysis of several hundred of the donors. In an earlier analysis of approximately 610 of the donors, V segments were called functional above 56.7% productive rearrangements and were called segregating when the between-donor standard deviation exceeded 5%. To diagnose cytomegalovirus status from the catalog of TCR beta chain sequences, a statistical classification framework was built. A later analysis assigned V and J genes by comparing TCR nucleotide sequences with IMGT/GENE-DB human TR gene sequences. Using the TCRdist pipeline, a later analysis assigned CDR3 sequences along with most-parsimonious VDJ recombination scenarios. In a later analysis, each TCR beta chain was defined by its CDR3 amino acid sequence together with its V-gene family, and reads without a unique V-gene family were excluded. To address suspected cross-contamination and a sequencing artifact, a later analysis removed a few hundred highly shared, low-generation-probability nucleotide sequences. For each public chain, a later analysis derived a clonal expansion index from normalized ranks of inferred template counts within each repertoire. In a later analysis, generation probabilities were computed with a VDJ recombination model fitted to out-of-frame rearrangements, and the resulting probabilities were checked against IGoR. Hypergeometric tests were used in a later analysis to score TCR-TCR, TCR-HLA and TCR-CMV co-occurrence, with a repertoire-size bias correction applied to the TCR pairs. To estimate false discovery rates, a later analysis permuted the HLA or CMV assignments 20 times. In a later analysis, co-occurring TCRs were grouped using DBSCAN, and TCRdist sequence similarity was added for clustering within HLA-allele-positive subsets. Repertoires with fewer than 30,000 or more than 120,000 public chains were left out of co-occurrence clustering, as were five repertoires with anomalous nucleotide sharing. TCRdb mirrors the immuneACCESS table, restricted to in-frame sequences. Some clones are absent from its copies; in checked studies, under half trace to an unresolved V gene, and the reason for the others is unknown. V and J calls and clone size are copied from that table; D and trimming were computed from the DNA. The sample table holds about 120,000 clones, of which about 76% were seen once. The ten largest account for approximately 30% of the sample.

The cohort was made up of approximately 670 healthy bone marrow donors. Cohort members were all nominally healthy when sampled, although unrecorded immune exposures were likely present. The donor was CMV seropositive and was included in the group of some 290 seropositive cohort members. A peripheral blood sample was collected from each donor, and TCR beta sequencing was performed on peripheral blood mononuclear cells. The Qiagen DNeasy Blood Extraction Kit was used to extract genomic DNA from the blood cell samples. This sequence was found in a man in his 60s in good health and CMV-seropositive. Sequencing was done on a sample of PBMCs. The chain employs TRBV18 and TRBJ2-7, and 7 junction bases match TRBD1. CDR3 loop: CASRGQVSSYEQYF. The sequenced DNA is TGTGCCAGCCGAGGACAGGTGAGCTCCTACGAGCAGTACTTC. This CDR3, with the reference TRBV18 and TRBJ2-7 proteins standing in past its ends, gives the full variable domain NAGVMQNPRHLVRRRGQEARLRCSPMKGHSHVYWYRQLPEEGLKFMVYLQKENIIDESGMPKERFSAEFPKEGPSILRIQQVVRGDSAAYFCASRGQVSSYEQYFGPGTRLTVT.